A single sample gave rise to the 27 T cell receptor beta chains below, sequenced in a study of blood T cell repertoires in COVID-19. Repertoires were generated with immunoSEQ multiplex PCR, while TCRdb's copy carries only in-frame clones and drops some. This sample yields about 76,000 clones, of which 80% to 95% are seen a single time; about 1% belongs to the top ten. The sample comprised peripheral blood. The origin of the receptors is a woman aged 45-59 years in a cohort sampled during active COVID-19.

J is TRBJ1-1 and V is TRBV9; D remains ambiguous. CDR1 is SGDLS and CDR2 is YYNGEE in the germline V gene. The CDR3 loop spans 13 amino acids. V was shortened by 4 bases and J by 1 base, with 8 bases between the two germline ends. The CDR3 reads CASSTRENTEAFF. For the CDR3, the DNA is TGTGCCAGCAGCACCCGAGAGAACACTGAAGCTTTCTTT.

The chain combines TRBV28 with TRBJ2-7, with 12 bases lining up with TRBD2. CDR3 length: 17 amino acids. Trimming took 3 bases from V and 4 from J; bases not matched to a gene: 10. Germline values: CDR1 MDHEN, CDR2 SYDVKM. The CDR3 bases are TGTGCCAGCAGTTTTGCCCAGGGACTAGCGGGTTTTTACGAGCAGTACTTC. The encoded protein is CASSFAQGLAGFYEQYF. The variable domain in full, with the rest retrieved from reference TRBV28 and TRBJ2-7, is DVKVTQSSRYLVKRTGEKVFLECVQDMDHENMFWYRQDPGLGLRLIYFSYDVKMKEKGDIPEGYSVSREKKERFSLILESASTNQTSMYLCASSFAQGLAGFYEQYFGPGTRLTVT.

The chain has TRBV3-1 (or the pseudogene TRBV3-2) and TRBJ2-6; D is unclear. In germline, CDR1 is LGHDT, CDR2 YNNKEL (reference sequence). V lost 4 bases and J lost 1, with 8 bases in between. This CDR3 spans 15 amino acids. CDR3 region: CASSPRVSGANVLTF. The CDR3 bases are TGTGCCAGCAGCCCCCGGGTGTCTGGGGCCAACGTCCTGACTTTC.

The count of this clone is one. The genes are TRBV15 and TRBJ2-6; D is possibly TRBD1 (5 bases). The V gene lost 0 bases and the J gene lost 1 base, with 10 bases spanning the gap. Germline V gene data show CDR1 as LNHNV and CDR2 as YYDKDF (reference sequence). The CDR3 runs 17 residues. The CDR3 protein is CATSRDQGESGANVLTF. The CDR3 coding sequence is TGTGCCACCAGCAGAGATCAAGGGGAATCTGGGGCCAACGTCCTGACTTTC.

V is TRBV19 and J is TRBJ1-1, with D uncertain. The CDR3 sequence is 13 residues long. The V end was cut by 2 bases, the J end by 0 bases, with 4 bases between. Germline CDR1 and CDR2: LNHDA and SQIVND (reference sequence). The CDR3 loop is CASSISLNTEAFF. CDR3 DNA: TGTGCCAGTAGTATAAGCTTGAACACTGAAGCTTTCTTT. The full variable domain, completed using reference TRBV19 and TRBJ1-1, is DGGITQSPKYLFRKEGQNVTLSCEQNLNHDAMYWYRQDPGQGLRLIYYSQIVNDFQKGDIAEGYSVSREKKESFPLTVTSAQKNPTAFYLCASSISLNTEAFFGQGTRLTVV.

The CDR3 spells CASTDLAGVNTGELFF. The DNA of the CDR3 is TGTGCCAGCACAGACCTAGCGGGAGTCAACACCGGGGAGCTGTTTTTT. The chain uses TRBV27 and TRBJ2-2; 10 bases are shared with TRBD2. The CDR3 sequence is 16 residues long. CDR1 MNHEY and CDR2 SMNVEV come from the germline V gene (reference sequence). The V segment lost 7 bases and the J segment 2 bases; nucleotides outside the gene matches: 7.

The chain recombines TRBV27 with TRBJ2-5; D perhaps matches TRBD2 (5 bases). The length of the CDR3 is 14 residues. V was clipped by 5 bases and J by 0 bases, with 10 bases between them. Germline CDR1 MNHEY, CDR2 SMNVEV (reference sequence). The chain's CDR3 is CASSPGLYQETQYF. The CDR3 DNA is TGTGCCAGCAGTCCCGGACTGTACCAAGAGACCCAGTACTTC.

The V gene is TRBV3-1 (or the pseudogene TRBV3-2), the J gene TRBJ2-2, with 7 bases that match TRBD1. This CDR3 has 13 residues. The ends lost 7 bases at V and 1 base at J; junction bases unmatched: 0. Germline V gene sequence: CDR1 LGHDT, CDR2 YNNKEL (reference sequence). CDR3 residues: CASTGGNTGELFF. The CDR3 nucleotides read TGTGCCAGCACAGGGGGGAACACCGGGGAGCTGTTTTTT.

This clone was observed once. The rearrangement links TRBV5-1 to TRBJ2-3; 12 bases fit TRBD2. From germline, CDR1 is SGHRS and CDR2 YFSETQ. This CDR3 has 19 amino acids. The V segment lost 2 bases and the J segment 1 base; nucleotides outside the gene matches: 11. The CDR3 nucleotides are TGCGCCAGCAGCTTACCCGGAGTGGCTAGCGGGGGGGGCACAGATACGCAGTATTTT. Translation: CASSLPGVASGGGTDTQYF.

The rearrangement joins TRBV28 to TRBJ2-7, with D possibly matching TRBD2 (5 bases). Germline CDR1 reads MDHEN; CDR2 reads SYDVKM. The CDR3 length is 15 residues. V was trimmed by 4 bases and J by 3 bases, leaving 16 bases between them. This CDR3 reads CASSSPGYRNYEQYF. CDR3 DNA: TGTGCCAGCAGTTCACCGGGATATCGTAACTACGAGCAGTACTTC.

This chain connects TRBV5-1 to TRBJ2-7, with D tentatively TRBD2 (5 bases). Trimming cost V 0 bases and J 0 bases, with 13 bases left between them. The germline V gene has CDR1 SGHRS and CDR2 YFSETQ. The length of the CDR3 is 16 residues. The CDR3 DNA follows: TGCGCCAGCAGCTTGGCGGCTAGCCGATACTCCTACGAGCAGTACTTC. Translated, it gives CASSLAASRYSYEQYF.

The V call is TRBV2, the J call TRBJ1-2; TRBD1 matches 7 bases. The V gene end was trimmed by 6 bases and the J gene end by 7 bases; junction bases not matched to a gene: 11. The CDR3 length is 14 residues. Germline V gene data show CDR1 as SNHLY and CDR2 as FYNNEI. The CDR3 nucleotides are TGTGCCAGCAGGGGGGACAGCGAAAGGGGTGGCTACACCTTC. This translates into CASRGDSERGGYTF.

CDR3 coding DNA: TGTGCCAGCAGTACCTCCGGGACACGGAATAATTCACCCCTCCACTTT. Translating gives CASSTSGTRNNSPLHF. The chain has TRBV27 and TRBJ1-6, with TRBD1 as a possible D gene (6 bases). The ends were cut back, 5 bases at V and 5 bases at J, with 16 bases in the middle. Per the germline V gene, CDR1 is MNHEY and CDR2 is SMNVEV (reference sequence). This CDR3 comprises 16 residues.

The chain employs TRBV7-9 and TRBJ2-2; weak D call: TRBD2 (6 bases). The CDR3 extends over 14 amino acids. The germline V and J ends were trimmed by 5 bases and 4 bases, with 11 bases remaining between them. From germline, CDR1 is SEHNR and CDR2 FQNEAQ (reference sequence). The CDR3 sequence is CASSPVGGTGELFF. The DNA for the CDR3 is TGTGCCAGCAGCCCCGTCGGGGGCACCGGGGAGCTGTTTTTT.

The gene calls are TRBV6-1 and TRBJ2-3; 7 nucleotides agree with TRBD1. This CDR3 comprises 15 residues. V dropped 3 bases and J dropped 3; count of bases not matched to a gene: 6. The germline CDR1 and CDR2 sequences are MNHNS and SASEGT. The CDR3 DNA sequence: TGTGCCAGCAGTGATGAGACAGGGATAACAGATACGCAGTATTTT. It codes for CASSDETGITDTQYF.

The CDR3, as DNA: TGCGCCAGCAGCTTGGACCCCTCACTCAGGGTGAACACTGAAGCTTTCTTT. It specifies CASSLDPSLRVNTEAFF. This chain connects TRBV5-1 to TRBJ1-1; a weak D match, TRBD1 (5 bases). CDR3 length: 17 amino acids. The V gene's germline CDR1 is SGHRS and CDR2 YFSETQ. The V end lost 0 bases, the J end lost 0 bases, and 15 bases lay between the germline ends. Full variable domain (missing parts from reference TRBV5-1 and TRBJ1-1): KAGVTQTPRYLIKTRGQQVTLSCSPISGHRSVSWYQQTPGQGLQFLFEYFSETQRNKGNFPGRFSGRQFSNSRSEMNVSTLELGDSALYLCASSLDPSLRVNTEAFFGQGTRLTVV.

This clone has only one observation. V usage is TRBV7-3 and J usage is TRBJ2-2; 11 nucleotides line up with TRBD2. This CDR3 has 18 amino acids. Germline-derived CDR1 and CDR2 are SGHTA and FQGTGA. V dropped 0 bases and J dropped 5; count of bases not matched to a gene: 8. CDR3 sequence: CASSLTLAGGPGTGELFF. CDR3 sequence (DNA): TGTGCCAGCAGCTTAACCCTAGCGGGAGGACCGGGGACCGGGGAGCTGTTTTTT. Full variable domain (missing parts from reference TRBV7-3 and TRBJ2-2): GAGVSQTPSNKVTEKGKYVELRCDPISGHTALYWYRQSLGQGPEFLIYFQGTGAADDSGLPNDRFFAVRPEGSVSTLKIQRTERGDSAVYLCASSLTLAGGPGTGELFFGEGSRLTVL.

V usage is TRBV28 and J usage is TRBJ1-1, with 8 bases identical to TRBD1. CDR3 length: 14 amino acids. In germline, CDR1 is MDHEN, CDR2 SYDVKM. The V and J ends lost 8 bases and 4 bases, in that order; junction bases with no gene match: 9. The CDR3 reads CASFRQGARTEAFF. CDR3 sequence (DNA): TGTGCCAGCTTTCGCCAGGGGGCGCGCACTGAAGCTTTCTTT.

J is TRBJ2-7 and V is TRBV7-2; 14 nucleotides match TRBD2. The CDR3 loop spans 16 amino acids. Germline CDR1 reads SGHTA; CDR2 reads FQGNSA. V shed 5 bases, J shed 1 base, and the junction held 4 bases outside the gene matches. CDR3 loop: CASSPGLAGASYEQYF. CDR3 coding DNA: TGTGCCAGCAGCCCGGGACTAGCGGGAGCATCCTACGAGCAGTACTTC.

The J gene is TRBJ1-3, the V gene TRBV12-3 or TRBV12-4; D may be TRBD1 (6 bases). V lost 5 bases and J 4 bases, leaving 9 bases between the germline ends. CDR3 size: 13 residues. The CDR3 region is CASSLGQGNTIYF. CDR3 in DNA: TGTGCCAGCAGTCTGGGACAAGGAAACACCATATATTTT.

Here the CDR3 reads CATSARQGSYGYTF. The CDR3 DNA sequence: TGTGCCACCAGTGCGCGACAGGGAAGCTATGGCTACACCTTC. The gene calls are TRBV24-1 and TRBJ1-2, with 7 bases identical to TRBD1. This CDR3 spans 14 amino acids. CDR1 is KGHDR and CDR2 is SFDVKD in the germline V gene. J was trimmed by 4 bases and V by 5 bases; bases with no gene match: 6.

The chain joins TRBV7-3 to TRBJ2-3, with 12 bases matching TRBD2. The CDR3 covers 15 residues. CDR1 is SGHTA and CDR2 is FQGTGA in the germline V gene. V shed 5 bases, J shed 4 bases, and the junction held 4 bases outside the gene matches. The CDR3 region is CASSPRLAGADTQYF. The CDR3 DNA reads TGTGCCAGCAGCCCGAGACTAGCGGGAGCAGATACGCAGTATTTT.

J is TRBJ2-7 and V is TRBV9, with 7 bases matching TRBD1. CDR3 length: 13 residues. The germline V gene encodes CDR1 SGDLS and CDR2 YYNGEE. J was trimmed by 6 bases and V by 5 bases; bases with no gene match: 8. The CDR3 nucleotides are TGTGCCAGCAGTAGAGGGACAGAACGCGAGCAGTACTTC. Amino acid sequence: CASSRGTEREQYF.

The chain couples TRBV3-1 (or the pseudogene TRBV3-2) to TRBJ2-1, with D tentatively TRBD2 (7 bases). CDR1 and CDR2 (germline): LGHDT, YNNKEL (reference sequence). This CDR3 spans 17 amino acids. V lost 4 bases and J lost 0, with 16 bases in between. The CDR3 coding sequence is TGTGCCAGCAGCCGCCGGGGGGCGAGAAGCTCCTACAATGAGCAGTTCTTC. Protein product: CASSRRGARSSYNEQFF.

The chain recombines TRBV19 with TRBJ2-3; 11 bases agree with TRBD1. Germline V gene sequence: CDR1 LNHDA, CDR2 SQIVND (reference sequence). There are 15 residues in the CDR3. V gave up 6 bases and J gave up 7 bases; unmatched junction bases: 9. CDR3 in amino acids: CASRPRDRGEYTQYF. The CDR3 bases are TGTGCCAGTAGACCCCGGGACAGGGGGGAATATACGCAGTATTTT.

The chain uses TRBV30 and TRBJ2-7; D unclear. The CDR3 extends over 12 amino acids. Germline lookup yields CDR1 GTSNPN and CDR2 SVGIG (reference sequence). Trimming shortened V by 3 bases and J by 0 bases, and 6 bases separated the two germline ends. CDR3: CAWSDTSYEQYF. In nucleotides, the CDR3 is TGTGCCTGGAGCGACACCTCCTACGAGCAGTACTTC.

The chain has TRBV4-1 and TRBJ2-3; 8 bases align to TRBD2. Germline assignment: CDR1 MGHRA and CDR2 YSYEKL. With V trimmed by 1 base and J by 4 bases, 10 bases remained unmatched. The CDR3 loop spans 17 amino acids. CDR3 sequence reads: CASSQVLAGSAADTQYF. CDR3 DNA: TGCGCCAGCAGCCAAGTCTTAGCGGGGAGCGCGGCAGATACGCAGTATTTT.